This T cell receptor beta chain comes out of a study of T cells after yellow fever vaccination. Study outcomes and limitations: Clones that expanded after primary vaccination mostly reappeared after the booster (just over 95% CD4, about 91% CD8). Contamination by abundant bulk-population clonotypes could be present in FACS-sorted repertoires. Clonotype sharing between CD4 and CD8 compartments was small.

It was through 5'RACE template switching that TCR cDNA was made, with a universal primer site and UMIs added. TCRdb reanalysed the 5' RACE reads using MiXCR and keeps one entry per CDR3 protein. This sample carries 250,000 to 350,000 distinct CDR3 sequences, around 4.5% of them seen once, and the ten largest clones take around 19%. This clonotype was observed a handful of times. Antigen: not known. CDR3 length: 14 residues. The V segment lost 4 bases and the J segment 7 bases; nucleotides outside the gene matches: 6. Germline V lookup: CDR1 KGHDR, CDR2 SFDVKD. V gene TRBV24-1 combines with J gene TRBJ1-5, with 7 bases lining up with TRBD1. This receptor was identified in a man aged 18 to 30 who received the YFV17D yellow fever vaccine. This material consisted of PBMCs, taken 15 days after the yellow fever booster vaccination. In DNA, the CDR3 is TGTGCCACCAGTGACCAGACGACAGGGCAGCCCCAGCATTTT. Its translation: CATSDQTTGQPQHF.